The 8 T cell receptor beta chains in this list originate from one sample, sequenced in a study of blood T cell repertoires in COVID-19. The table came from immunoSEQ multiplex PCR; TCRdb's copy has only in-frame clones and leaves some out. The sample lists 95,000 to 110,000 clones, approximately 90% occurring once. The sequencing sample was made of peripheral blood. These receptors came from a woman between 25 and 40 years old with acute or convalescent COVID-19.

V usage is TRBV28 and J usage is TRBJ1-1; 7 nucleotides line up with TRBD1. J was trimmed by 3 bases and V by 5 bases; bases with no gene match: 6. Germline V gene lookup returns CDR1 MDHEN and CDR2 SYDVKM. CDR3 size: 14 residues. CDR3 sequence (DNA): TGTGCCAGCAGTCCTACAAGGGGGCACACTGAAGCTTTCTTT. Encoded protein: CASSPTRGHTEAFF.

The V gene is TRBV15, the J gene TRBJ1-3; 7 nucleotides match TRBD1. Trimming took 0 bases from V and 2 from J; bases not matched to a gene: 16. The CDR3 spans 20 residues. CDR1 is LNHNV, CDR2 YYDKDF, per germline (reference sequence). CDR3 bases: TGTGCCACCAGCAGAGATCAAGAACAGGGGTATTCCGTAGCTGGAAACACCATATATTTT. It yields the protein CATSRDQEQGYSVAGNTIYF.

The CDR3 nucleotides are TGTGCCAGCAATTGGCAGGAAGGCTCCTACGAGCAGTACTTC. This sequence encodes CASNWQEGSYEQYF. The chain recombines TRBV6-5 with TRBJ2-7; no definite D call. The V gene's germline CDR1 is MNHEY and CDR2 SVGAGI. V lost 7 bases to trimming and J lost 0 bases, with 13 bases between them. This CDR3 spans 14 amino acids.

The chain recombines TRBV5-6 with TRBJ2-3; TRBD1 matches at 9 bases. V lost 5 bases, J lost 6 bases, and 10 bases stayed unmatched. This CDR3 is built from 15 residues. Germline assignment: CDR1 SGHDT and CDR2 YYEEEE. CDR3 loop: CASSPGTGMRDTQYF. The CDR3 coding sequence is TGTGCCAGCAGTCCCGGGACAGGGATGAGGGATACGCAGTATTTT.

The chain joins TRBV30 to TRBJ2-1, with unresolved D. V was shortened by 3 bases and J by 9 bases, with 9 bases between the two germline ends. Germline V gene data show CDR1 as GTSNPN and CDR2 as SVGIG (reference sequence). CDR3 length: 11 amino acids. The CDR3 reads CAWRSYGEQFF. In nucleotides, the CDR3 is TGTGCCTGGAGAAGCTATGGTGAGCAGTTCTTC.

This clone was picked up a small number of times. The rearrangement joins TRBV5-1 to TRBJ2-7; TRBD1 might be the D (5 bases). The CDR3 is 14 amino acids. The V end was cut by 7 bases, the J end by 1 base, with 15 bases between. Germline CDR1 is SGHRS and CDR2 is YFSETQ. The CDR3 DNA reads TGCGCCAGCCGTTCCAGGGCGAATTCCTACGAGCAGTACTTC. This gives the protein CASRSRANSYEQYF.

This chain connects TRBV28 to TRBJ2-1, with D maybe TRBD2 (5 bases). Germline V gives CDR1 MDHEN, CDR2 SYDVKM. CDR3 length: 15 residues. V lost 6 bases and J 4 bases, leaving 16 bases between the germline ends. The CDR3 protein is CASRTLGSGYNEQFF. The CDR3 DNA follows: TGTGCCAGCAGAACACTAGGGAGTGGATACAATGAGCAGTTCTTC.

This chain joins TRBV14 and TRBJ1-1; no clear D. Trimming cost V 0 bases and J 6 bases, with 8 bases left between them. CDR3 size: 13 residues. Germline CDR1 SGHDN, CDR2 FVKESK. CDR3 protein: CASSQDTGAEAFF. In DNA form, the CDR3 reads TGTGCCAGCAGCCAAGATACCGGTGCTGAAGCTTTCTTT. Drawing the rest from reference TRBV14 and TRBJ1-1, the complete variable domain is EAGVTQFPSHSVIEKGQTVTLRCDPISGHDNLYWYRRVMGKEIKFLLHFVKESKQDESGMPNNRFLAERTGGTYSTLKVQPAELEDSGVYFCASSQDTGAEAFFGQGTRLTVV.